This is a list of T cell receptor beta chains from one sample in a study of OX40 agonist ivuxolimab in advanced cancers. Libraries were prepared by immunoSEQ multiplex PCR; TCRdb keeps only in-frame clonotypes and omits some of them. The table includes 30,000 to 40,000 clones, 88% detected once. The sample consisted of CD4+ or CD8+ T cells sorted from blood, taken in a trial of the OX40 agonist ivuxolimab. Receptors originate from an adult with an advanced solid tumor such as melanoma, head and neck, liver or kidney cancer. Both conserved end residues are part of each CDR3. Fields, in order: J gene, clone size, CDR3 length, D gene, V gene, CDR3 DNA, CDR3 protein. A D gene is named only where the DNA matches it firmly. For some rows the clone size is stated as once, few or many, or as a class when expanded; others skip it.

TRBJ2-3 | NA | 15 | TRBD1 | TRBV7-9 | TGTGCCAGCAGCGGAGGACAGGGGAGAATAGATACGCAGTATTTT | CASSGGQGRIDTQYF
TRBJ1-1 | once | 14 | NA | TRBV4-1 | TGCGCCAGCAGCCACCCCGAAAGGGACACTGAAGCTTTCTTT | CASSHPERDTEAFF
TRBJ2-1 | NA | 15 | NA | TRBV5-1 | TGCGCCAGCAGCTGGGGGGAGTTCGCCTACAATGAGCAGTTCTTC | CASSWGEFAYNEQFF
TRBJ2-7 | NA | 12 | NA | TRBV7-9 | TGTGCCAGCAGCCCCCAGGGATGGGAGCAGTACTTC | CASSPQGWEQYF
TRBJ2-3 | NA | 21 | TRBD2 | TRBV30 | TGTGCCTGGAGTGATATTCCGGGACTAGCGGGGGGCCTAGCGGGCACAGATACGCAGTATTTT | CAWSDIPGLAGGLAGTDTQYF
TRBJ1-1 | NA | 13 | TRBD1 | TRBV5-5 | TGTGCCAGCAGTTTGGGGGGACAGAACGAAGCTTTCTTT | CASSLGGQNEAFF
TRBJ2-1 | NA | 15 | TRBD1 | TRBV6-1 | TGTGCCAGCAGTGAAGTCAGGGGGCAAGGCAATGAGCAGTTCTTC | CASSEVRGQGNEQFF
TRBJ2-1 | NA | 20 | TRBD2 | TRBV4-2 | TGTGCCAGCAGCCAAGTTCCTGGGGGAGGGAAAATCGGCTCCTACAATGAGCAGTTCTTC | CASSQVPGGGKIGSYNEQFF
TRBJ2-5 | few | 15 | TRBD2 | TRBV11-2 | TGTGCCAGCAGCTTTGCGGGGGGCACCTTTGAGACCCAGTACTTC | CASSFAGGTFETQYF
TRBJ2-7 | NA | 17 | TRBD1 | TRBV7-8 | TGTGCCAGCAGCTTTGGGAGCCAGGGGGCTATGATCGACGAGCAGTACTTC | CASSFGSQGAMIDEQYF
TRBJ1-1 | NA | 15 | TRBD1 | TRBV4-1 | TGCGCCAGCAGCCAAGAGGACAGGCCTCACACTGAAGCTTTCTTT | CASSQEDRPHTEAFF
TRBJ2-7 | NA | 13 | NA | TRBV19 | TGTGCCAGTAGTGCGGGACATTCCTACGAGCAGTACTTC | CASSAGHSYEQYF
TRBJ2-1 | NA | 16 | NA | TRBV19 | TGTGCCAGTAGTATCAGGGCAGGTCCTTCCTACAATGAGCAGTTCTTC | CASSIRAGPSYNEQFF
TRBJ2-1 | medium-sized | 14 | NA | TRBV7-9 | TGTGCCAGCAGCTTGGAGGTCCCAGGGGATGAGCAGTTCTTC | CASSLEVPGDEQFF
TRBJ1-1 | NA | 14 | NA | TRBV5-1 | TGCGCCAGCAGCAGCGGGACGTCGAACACTGAAGCTTTCTTT | CASSSGTSNTEAFF
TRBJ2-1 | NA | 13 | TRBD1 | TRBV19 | TGTGCCACCTGGGACAGGGGATACAATGAGCAGTTCTTC | CATWDRGYNEQFF
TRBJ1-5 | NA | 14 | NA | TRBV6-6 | TGTGCCAGCAGTTACACACCTAGCAATCAGCCCCAGCATTTT | CASSYTPSNQPQHF
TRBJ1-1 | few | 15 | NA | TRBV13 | TGTGCCAGCAGTGATCCCCTCAATTATGACACTGAAGCTTTCTTT | CASSDPLNYDTEAFF
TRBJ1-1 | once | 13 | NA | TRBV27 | TGTGCCAGCAGTTTTGGGCAGTACACTGAAGCTTTCTTT | CASSFGQYTEAFF
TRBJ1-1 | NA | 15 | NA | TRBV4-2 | TGTGCCAGCAGCCAAGATCTAAGGGAGAGGACTGAAGCTTTCTTT | CASSQDLRERTEAFF
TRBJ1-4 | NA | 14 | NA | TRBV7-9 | TGTGCCAGCAGCTACCAGGTGGAAGACGAAAAACTGTTTTTT | CASSYQVEDEKLFF
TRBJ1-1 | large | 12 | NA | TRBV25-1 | TGTGCCAGCGGCCAGCAGAACACTGAAGCTTTCTTT | CASGQQNTEAFF
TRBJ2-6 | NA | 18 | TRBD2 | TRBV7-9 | TGTGCCAGCGCGACGGGGGGACGTTACGCCTCTGGGGCCAACGTCCTGACTTTC | CASATGGRYASGANVLTF
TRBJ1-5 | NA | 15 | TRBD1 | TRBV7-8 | TGTGCCAGCAGCCTCCGGGACAGCCCGGGACAGCCCCAGCATTTT | CASSLRDSPGQPQHF
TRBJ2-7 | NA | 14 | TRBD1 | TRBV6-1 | TGTGCCAGCAGTCTCGAGGACAGGGGATACGAGCAGTACTTC | CASSLEDRGYEQYF
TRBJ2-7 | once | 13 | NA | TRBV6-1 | TGTGCCAGCAGTCGAACAGGGCTCTACGAGCAGTACTTC | CASSRTGLYEQYF
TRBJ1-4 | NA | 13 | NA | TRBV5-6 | TGTGCCAGCAGCTTGGTTAGGGATGAAAAACTGTTTTTT | CASSLVRDEKLFF
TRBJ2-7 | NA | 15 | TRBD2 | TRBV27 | TGTGCCAGCATCTCGGGGCGGGAGGGAACCTACGAGCAGTACTTC | CASISGREGTYEQYF
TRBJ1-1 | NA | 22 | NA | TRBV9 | TGTGCCAGCAGCGTAGTGGATGGATTAGGGATCGCCCAACATCCATCGAACACTGAAGCTTTCTTT | CASSVVDGLGIAQHPSNTEAFF
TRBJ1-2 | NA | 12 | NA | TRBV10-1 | TGCGCCAGCAGTGTTTGGGGGGACGGCTACACCTTC | CASSVWGDGYTF
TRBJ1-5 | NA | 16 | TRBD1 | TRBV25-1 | TGTGCCAGCAGTGGCCCGGGACAGGGGACCAATCAGCCCCAGCATTTT | CASSGPGQGTNQPQHF
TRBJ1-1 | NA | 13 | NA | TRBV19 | TGTGCCAGTAGTGCCACAGAAAGCACTGAAGCTTTCTTT | CASSATESTEAFF
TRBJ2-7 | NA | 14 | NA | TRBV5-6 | TGTGCCAGCAGCTTGGCGGCGGGCCCTTACGAGCAGTACTTC | CASSLAAGPYEQYF
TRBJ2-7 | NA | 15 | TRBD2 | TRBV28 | TGTGCCAGCAGCCACCGGGGGGAAACCTCCTACGAGCAGTACTTC | CASSHRGETSYEQYF
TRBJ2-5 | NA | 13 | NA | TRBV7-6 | TGTGCCAGCAGCATGGACGGGCAAGAGACCCAGTACTTC | CASSMDGQETQYF
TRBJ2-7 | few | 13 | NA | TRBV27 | TGTGCCAGCAGCCGCAGGGTCAGGGACGAGCAGTACTTC | CASSRRVRDEQYF
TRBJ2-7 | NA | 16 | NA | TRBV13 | TGTGCCAGCAGCTTAGATGCGACTGCAGAGAGGCACGAGCAGTACTTC | CASSLDATAERHEQYF
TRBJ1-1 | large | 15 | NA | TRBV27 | TGTGCCAGCTATCTCCCTTCACCCTGGAGCACTGAAGCTTTCTTT | CASYLPSPWSTEAFF
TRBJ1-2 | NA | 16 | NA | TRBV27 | TGTGCCACCGCTACTTCTACGAGAGTTGGAGTAGAGGGCTACACCTTC | CATATSTRVGVEGYTF
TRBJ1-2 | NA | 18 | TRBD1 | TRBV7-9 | TGTGCCAGCAGCTCACAAGGGGACAGTCGGGGTAAAGAATTAGGCTACACCTTC | CASSSQGDSRGKELGYTF
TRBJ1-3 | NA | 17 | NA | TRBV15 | TGTGCCACCAGCAGAGACAGGGGTTGGCCCTCTGGAAACACCATATATTTT | CATSRDRGWPSGNTIYF
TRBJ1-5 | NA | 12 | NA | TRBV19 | TGTGCCAGTAGTATGCCGGGGAGCGACTTACATTTT | CASSMPGSDLHF
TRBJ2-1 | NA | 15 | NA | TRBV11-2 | TGTGCCAGCAGCTACCCCCGGGGGGCCCACAATGAGCAGTTCTTC | CASSYPRGAHNEQFF
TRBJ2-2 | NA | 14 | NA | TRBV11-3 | TGTGCCAGCAGCTTGGCAGGGCCCACCGGGGAGCTGTTTTTT | CASSLAGPTGELFF
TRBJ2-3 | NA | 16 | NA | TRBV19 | TGTGCCAGTAGGGGGGGGGCCCTAATAGACACAGATACGCAGTATTTT | CASRGGALIDTDTQYF
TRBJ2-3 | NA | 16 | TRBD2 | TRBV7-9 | TGTGCCAGCAGCGCCGGGACTAGCGGGCACACAGATACGCAGTATTTT | CASSAGTSGHTDTQYF
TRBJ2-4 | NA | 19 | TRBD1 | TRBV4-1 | TGCGCCAGCAGCCCGAATCCGGGACAGGGGATACTAGCCAAAAACATTCAGTACTTC | CASSPNPGQGILAKNIQYF